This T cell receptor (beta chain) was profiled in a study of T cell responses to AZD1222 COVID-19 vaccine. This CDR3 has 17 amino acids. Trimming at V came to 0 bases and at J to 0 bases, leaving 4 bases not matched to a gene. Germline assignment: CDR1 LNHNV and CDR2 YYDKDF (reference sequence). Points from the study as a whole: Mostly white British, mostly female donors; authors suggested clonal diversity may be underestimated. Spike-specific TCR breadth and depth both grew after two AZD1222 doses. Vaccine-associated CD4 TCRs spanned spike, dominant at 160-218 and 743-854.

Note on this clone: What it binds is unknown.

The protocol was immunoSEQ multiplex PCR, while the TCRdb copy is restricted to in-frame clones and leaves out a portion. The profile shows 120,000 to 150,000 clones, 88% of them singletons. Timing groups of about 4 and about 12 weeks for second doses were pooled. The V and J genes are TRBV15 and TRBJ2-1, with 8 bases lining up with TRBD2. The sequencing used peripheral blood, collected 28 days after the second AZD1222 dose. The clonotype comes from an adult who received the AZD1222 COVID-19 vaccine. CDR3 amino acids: CATSRDSGASSYNEQFF. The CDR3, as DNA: TGTGCCACCAGCAGAGATAGCGGGGCTAGCTCCTACAATGAGCAGTTCTTC.